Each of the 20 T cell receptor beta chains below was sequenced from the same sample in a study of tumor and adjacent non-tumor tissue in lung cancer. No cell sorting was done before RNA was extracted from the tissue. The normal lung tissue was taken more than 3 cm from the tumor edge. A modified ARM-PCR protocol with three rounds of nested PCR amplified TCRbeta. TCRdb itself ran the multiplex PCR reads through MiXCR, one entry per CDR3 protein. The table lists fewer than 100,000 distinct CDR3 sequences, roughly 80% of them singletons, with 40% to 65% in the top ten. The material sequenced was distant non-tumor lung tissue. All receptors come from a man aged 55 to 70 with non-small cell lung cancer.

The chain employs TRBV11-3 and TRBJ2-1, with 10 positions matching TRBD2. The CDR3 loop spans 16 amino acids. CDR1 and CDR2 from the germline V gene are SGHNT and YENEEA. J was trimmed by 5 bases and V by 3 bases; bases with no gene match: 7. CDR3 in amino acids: CASSLGGTSVHNEQFF. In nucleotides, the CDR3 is TGTGCCAGCAGCTTGGGGGGGACTAGCGTCCACAATGAGCAGTTCTTC.

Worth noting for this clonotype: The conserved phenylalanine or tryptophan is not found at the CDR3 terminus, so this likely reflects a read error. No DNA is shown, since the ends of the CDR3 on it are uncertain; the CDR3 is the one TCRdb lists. The CDR3 is CSAREHRGLGQPLHY. The gene calls are TRBV20-1 and TRBJ1-5; the table calls TRBD1, which could not be checked here. Germline lookup yields CDR1 DFQATT and CDR2 SNEGSKA (reference sequence). Inclusive of both ends, the CDR3 amounts to 15 amino acids.

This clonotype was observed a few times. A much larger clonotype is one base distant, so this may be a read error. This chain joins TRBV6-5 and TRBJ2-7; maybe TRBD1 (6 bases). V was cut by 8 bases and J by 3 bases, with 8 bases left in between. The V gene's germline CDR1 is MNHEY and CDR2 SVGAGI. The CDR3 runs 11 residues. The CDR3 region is CASVQGYEQYF. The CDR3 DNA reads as TGTGCCAGCGTACAGGGCTACGAGCAGTACTTC.

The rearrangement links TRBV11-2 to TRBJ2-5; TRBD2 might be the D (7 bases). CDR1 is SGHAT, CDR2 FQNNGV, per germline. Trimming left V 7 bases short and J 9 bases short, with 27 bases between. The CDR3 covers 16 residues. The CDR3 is CASNPTMGGLKEAQYF. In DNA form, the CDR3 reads TGTGCCAGCAACCCCACAATGGGGGGGCTAAAGGAGGCCCAGTACTTC.

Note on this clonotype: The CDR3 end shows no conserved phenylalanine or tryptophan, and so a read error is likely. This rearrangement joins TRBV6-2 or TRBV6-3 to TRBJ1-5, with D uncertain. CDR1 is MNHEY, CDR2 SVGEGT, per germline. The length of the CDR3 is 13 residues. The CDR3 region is CASNPYSDHPQHL. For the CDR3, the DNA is TGTGCCAGCAACCCATACAGCGATCATCCCCAGCATTTA.

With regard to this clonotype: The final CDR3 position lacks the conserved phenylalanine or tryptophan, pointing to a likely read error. The CDR3 DNA reads as TGTGTAAGCGGCAATGGGGGAGTCACTCGCTACGAGCAGTACATC. Encoded protein: CVSGNGGVTRYEQYI. The chain has TRBV6-5 and TRBJ2-7; TRBD1 or TRBD2 may be the D gene (5 bases each). This CDR3 has 15 amino acids. Germline-derived CDR1 and CDR2 are MNHEY and SVGAGI.

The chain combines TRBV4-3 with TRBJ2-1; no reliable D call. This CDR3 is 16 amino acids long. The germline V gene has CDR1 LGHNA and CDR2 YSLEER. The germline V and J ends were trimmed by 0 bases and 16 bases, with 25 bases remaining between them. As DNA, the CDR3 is TGCGCCAGCAGCCAAGATCGAGCACAACCCTACAATGATCAATTCTTC. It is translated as CASSQDRAQPYNDQFF.

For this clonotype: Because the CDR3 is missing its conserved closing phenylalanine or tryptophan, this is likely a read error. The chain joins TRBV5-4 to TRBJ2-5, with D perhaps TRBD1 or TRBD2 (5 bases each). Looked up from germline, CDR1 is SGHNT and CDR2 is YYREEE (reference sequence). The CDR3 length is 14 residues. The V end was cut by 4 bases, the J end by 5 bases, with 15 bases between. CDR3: CASSEPGRGETQYL. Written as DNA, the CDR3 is TGTGCCAGCAGCGAACCAGGGAGAGGGGAGACCCAGTACTTA.

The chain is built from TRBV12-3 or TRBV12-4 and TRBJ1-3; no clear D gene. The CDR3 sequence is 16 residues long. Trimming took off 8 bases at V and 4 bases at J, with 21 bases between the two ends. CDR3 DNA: TGTGCCAGCTCCCCCCCTTGGGCAGTGGGCGGAAACACCATATATTTT. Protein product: CASSPPWAVGGNTIYF.

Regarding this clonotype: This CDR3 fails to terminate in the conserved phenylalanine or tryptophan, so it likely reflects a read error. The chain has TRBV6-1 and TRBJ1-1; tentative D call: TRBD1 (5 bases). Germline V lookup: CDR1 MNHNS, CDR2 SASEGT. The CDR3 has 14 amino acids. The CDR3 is CASSEDWGNSEAFS. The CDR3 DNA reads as TGTGCCAGTAGTGAAGACTGGGGCAACAGTGAAGCTTTCTCT.

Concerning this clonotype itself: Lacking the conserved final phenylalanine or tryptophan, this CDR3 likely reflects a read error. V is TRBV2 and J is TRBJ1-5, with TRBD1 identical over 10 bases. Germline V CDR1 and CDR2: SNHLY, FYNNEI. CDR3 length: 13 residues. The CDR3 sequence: CVSRQGAVQPQHV. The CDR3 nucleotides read TGTGTCAGCAGACAGGGGGCTGTTCAGCCCCAGCATGTT.

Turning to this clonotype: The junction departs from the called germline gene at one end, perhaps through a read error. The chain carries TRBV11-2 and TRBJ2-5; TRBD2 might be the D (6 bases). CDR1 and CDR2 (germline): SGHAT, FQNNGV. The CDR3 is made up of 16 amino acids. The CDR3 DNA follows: TGTGCCAGCAGCTCCACAATGGGGGGACCAAAGTATACCCGGTACTTC. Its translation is CASSSTMGGPKYTRYF. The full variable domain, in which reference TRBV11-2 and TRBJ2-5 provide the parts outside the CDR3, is EAGVAQSPRYKIIEKRQSVAFWCNPISGHATLYWYQQILGQGPKLLIQFQNNGVVDDSQLPKDRFSAERLKGVDSTLKIQPAKLEDSAVYLCASSSTMGGPKYTRYFGPGTRLLVL.

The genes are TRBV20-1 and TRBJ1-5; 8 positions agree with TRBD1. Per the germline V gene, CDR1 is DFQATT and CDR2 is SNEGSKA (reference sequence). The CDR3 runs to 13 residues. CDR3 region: CTTKTGAGQPQHF. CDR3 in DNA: TGCACTACCAAGACAGGGGCGGGTCAGCCCCAGCATTTT.

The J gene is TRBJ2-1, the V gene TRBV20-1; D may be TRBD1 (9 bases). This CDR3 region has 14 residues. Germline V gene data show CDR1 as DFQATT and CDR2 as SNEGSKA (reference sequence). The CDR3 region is CIDIVRGGQGEQFF. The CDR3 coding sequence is TGCATTGATATAGTTCGGGGGGGACAGGGTGAGCAGTTCTTC.

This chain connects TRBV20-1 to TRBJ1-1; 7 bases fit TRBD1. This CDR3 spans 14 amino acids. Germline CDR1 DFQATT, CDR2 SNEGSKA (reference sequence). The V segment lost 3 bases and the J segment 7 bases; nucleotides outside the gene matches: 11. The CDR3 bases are TGCAGTGCTAGGGCGGGACAGTCGGACAATGAAGCTTTCTTT. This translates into CSARAGQSDNEAFF.

CDR3 in amino acids: CSAFTTYLARDEKLFF. In DNA, the CDR3 is TGCAGCGCTTTCACGACCTACTTGGCCCGAGATGAAAAACTGTTTTTT. The rearrangement links TRBV20-1 to TRBJ1-4; D is undetermined. In germline, CDR1 is DFQATT, CDR2 SNEGSKA (reference sequence). CDR3 length: 16 amino acids.

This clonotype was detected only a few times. The CDR3 DNA sequence: TGTGCCAGCAGCCGAGCCGTTGGGCCCTACGAGCAGTACTTC. It yields the protein CASSRAVGPYEQYF. This chain uses TRBV7-2 with TRBJ2-7; D gene unclear. The CDR3 contains 14 residues. CDR1 is SGHTA and CDR2 is FQGNSA in the germline V gene. Trimming removed 5 bases from V and 2 bases from J, with 13 bases in between. The entire variable domain, with the rest obtained from reference TRBV7-2 and TRBJ2-7, is as follows: GAGVSQSPSNKVTEKGKDVELRCDPISGHTALYWYRQSLGQGLEFLIYFQGNSAPDKSGLPSDRFSAERTGGSVSTLTIQRTQQEDSAVYLCASSRAVGPYEQYFGPGTRLTVT.

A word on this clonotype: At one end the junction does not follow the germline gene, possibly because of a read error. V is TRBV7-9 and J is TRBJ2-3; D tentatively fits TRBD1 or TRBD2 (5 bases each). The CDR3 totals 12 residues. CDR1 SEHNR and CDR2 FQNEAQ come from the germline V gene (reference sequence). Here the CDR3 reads CDNSRGTDTQYF. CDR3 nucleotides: TGTGACAACAGCCGGGGCACCGATACGCAGTATTTT.

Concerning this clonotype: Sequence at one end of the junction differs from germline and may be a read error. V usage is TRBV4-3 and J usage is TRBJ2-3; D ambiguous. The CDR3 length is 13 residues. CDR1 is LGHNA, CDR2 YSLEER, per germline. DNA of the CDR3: TGCGTCAGCAGTCAAGAGAGTGCAGATACGCAGTATTTT. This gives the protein CVSSQESADTQYF.

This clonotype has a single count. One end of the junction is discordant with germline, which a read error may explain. The CDR3 loop reads CASSLVAGGRTDKQFF. The CDR3 DNA reads TGTGCCAGCAGCTTAGTCGCCGGGGGGCGGACAGATAAGCAGTTTTTT. This chain uses TRBV11-3 with TRBJ2-3; tentatively, D is TRBD2 (7 bases). This CDR3 comprises 16 residues. Germline CDR1 SGHNT, CDR2 YENEEA.